This T cell receptor beta chain stems from a study of OX40 agonist ivuxolimab in advanced cancers. Study in general: Those enrolled were roughly 85% male, with a mean age of 60 years and ages from roughly 20 to 85. The study reported partial responses in three patients: one hepatocellular carcinoma, two cutaneous melanoma. Study findings and constraints: Among the nonresponders, some also had low normalized T-cell clonal expansion.

Notes on this clone: The target antigen is unknown.

Sequencing was performed with immunoSEQ multiplex PCR; in TCRdb, only in-frame clones are kept and a portion is missing. The table has around 39,000 clones, around 80% seen once. Sequencing was performed on CD4+ or CD8+ T cells sorted from blood, taken in a trial of the OX40 agonist ivuxolimab. This sequence was found in an adult with an advanced solid tumor such as melanoma, head and neck, liver or kidney cancer.

The CDR3 DNA reads TGTGCCAGCAGTGAAGAGACAGGGGCTGAAGCTTTCTTT. This gives the protein CASSEETGAEAFF. The rearrangement uses TRBV6-1 and TRBJ1-1; 8 nucleotides align to TRBD1. This CDR3 comprises 13 residues. Germline V gene data show CDR1 as MNHNS and CDR2 as SASEGT. With V trimmed by 1 base and J by 6 bases, 1 base remained unmatched.